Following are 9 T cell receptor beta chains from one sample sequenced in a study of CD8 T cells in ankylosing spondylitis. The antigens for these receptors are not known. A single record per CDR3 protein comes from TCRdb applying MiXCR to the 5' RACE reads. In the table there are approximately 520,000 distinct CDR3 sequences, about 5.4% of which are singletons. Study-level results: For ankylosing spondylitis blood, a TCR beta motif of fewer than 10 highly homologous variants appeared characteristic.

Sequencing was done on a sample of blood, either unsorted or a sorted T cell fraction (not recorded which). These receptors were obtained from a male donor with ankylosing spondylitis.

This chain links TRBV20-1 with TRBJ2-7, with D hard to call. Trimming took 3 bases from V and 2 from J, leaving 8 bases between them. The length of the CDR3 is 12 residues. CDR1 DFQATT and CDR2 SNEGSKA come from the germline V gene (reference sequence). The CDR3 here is CSARLPPYEQYF. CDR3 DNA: TGCAGTGCTAGGCTTCCCCCCTACGAGCAGTACTTC.

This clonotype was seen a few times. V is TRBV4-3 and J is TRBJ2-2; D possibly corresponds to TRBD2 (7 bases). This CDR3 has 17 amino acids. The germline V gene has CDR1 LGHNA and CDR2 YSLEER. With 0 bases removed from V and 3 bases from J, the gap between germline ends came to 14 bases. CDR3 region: CASSQDFGGLDTGELFF. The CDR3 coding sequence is TGCGCCAGCAGCCAAGACTTCGGGGGGCTAGACACCGGGGAGCTGTTTTTT.

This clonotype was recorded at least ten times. The CDR3 loop reads CASRPAGQGLRDEAFF. The CDR3 DNA follows: TGTGCCAGCAGACCCGCGGGACAGGGCCTACGGGATGAAGCTTTCTTT. V and J are TRBV12-3 or TRBV12-4 and TRBJ1-1; 9 bases align to TRBD1. V dropped 6 bases and J dropped 7; count of bases not matched to a gene: 15. There are 16 residues in the CDR3.

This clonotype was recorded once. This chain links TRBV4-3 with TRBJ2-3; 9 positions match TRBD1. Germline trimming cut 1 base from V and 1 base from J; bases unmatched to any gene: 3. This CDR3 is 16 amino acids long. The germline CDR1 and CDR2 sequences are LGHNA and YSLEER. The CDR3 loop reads CASSQGWDRGTDTQYF. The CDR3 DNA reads TGCGCCAGCAGCCAAGGATGGGACAGGGGCACAGATACGCAGTATTTT.

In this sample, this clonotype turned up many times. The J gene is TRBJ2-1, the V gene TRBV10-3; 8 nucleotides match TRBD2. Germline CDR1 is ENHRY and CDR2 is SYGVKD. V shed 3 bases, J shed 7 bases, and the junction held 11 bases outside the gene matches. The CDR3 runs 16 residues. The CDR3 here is CAISDPGLVKGNEQFF. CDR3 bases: TGTGCCATCAGTGACCCGGGACTAGTGAAAGGTAATGAGCAGTTCTTC.

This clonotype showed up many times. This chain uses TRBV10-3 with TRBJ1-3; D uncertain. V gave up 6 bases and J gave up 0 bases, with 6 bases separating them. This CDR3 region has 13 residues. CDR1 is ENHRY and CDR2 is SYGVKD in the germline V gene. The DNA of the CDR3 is TGTGCCATCAGCCAGAGCTCTGGAAACACCATATATTTT. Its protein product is CAISQSSGNTIYF.

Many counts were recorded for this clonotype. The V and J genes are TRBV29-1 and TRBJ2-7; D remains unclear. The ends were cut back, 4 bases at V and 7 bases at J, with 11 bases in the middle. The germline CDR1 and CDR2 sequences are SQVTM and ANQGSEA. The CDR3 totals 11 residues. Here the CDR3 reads CSVVWGGEQYF. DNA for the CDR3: TGCAGCGTTGTATGGGGTGGGGAGCAGTACTTC.

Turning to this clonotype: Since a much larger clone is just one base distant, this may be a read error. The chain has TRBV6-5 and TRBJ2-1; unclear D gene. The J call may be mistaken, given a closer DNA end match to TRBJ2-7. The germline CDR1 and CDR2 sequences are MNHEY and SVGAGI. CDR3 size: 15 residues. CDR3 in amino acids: CASSFSLSPGNEQYF. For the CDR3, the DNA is TGTGCCAGCAGTTTCAGCCTATCTCCTGGCAATGAGCAGTACTTC.

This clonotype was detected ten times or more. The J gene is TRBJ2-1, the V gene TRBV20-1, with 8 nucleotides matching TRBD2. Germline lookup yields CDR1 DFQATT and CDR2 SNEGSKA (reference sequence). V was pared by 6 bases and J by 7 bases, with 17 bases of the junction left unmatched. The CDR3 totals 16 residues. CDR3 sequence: CSAGLGSGRGGNEQFF. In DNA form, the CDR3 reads TGCAGTGCCGGACTGGGGAGCGGGAGAGGGGGGAATGAGCAGTTCTTC.